The clone carrying this TCR beta chain was seen at least ten times. Its antigen remains unknown. The TCR beta CDR3 regions underwent amplification using RNA transcripts as the source. HTBI primers were used for first-round RT-PCR of the TCR CDR3. Each CDR3 protein gets one entry after TCRdb re-called the multiplex PCR reads with MiXCR. This sample has some 400,000 distinct CDR3 sequences, with 19% found just once. This sample is part of a study of T cells in Graves' hyperthyroidism and ophthalmopathy. Study conclusions and caveats: It was a median about 7.1 months before onset that the model predicted ophthalmopathy.

The source is a woman younger than 35 with Graves' hyperthyroidism. The specimen sequenced was blood.

This chain's CDR3 is CASSAFPSGGPEETQYF. In DNA, the CDR3 is TGTGCCAGCAGCGCCTTTCCTAGCGGGGGGCCCGAAGAGACCCAGTACTTC. The chain carries TRBV11-2 and TRBJ2-5, with TRBD2 identical over 11 bases. V shed 5 bases, J shed 3 bases, and the junction held 11 bases outside the gene matches. The V gene's germline CDR1 is SGHAT and CDR2 FQNNGV. This CDR3 is 17 amino acids long.